These 3 T cell receptor beta chains were all obtained from the same sample, sequenced in a study of T cell repertoires in cytomegalovirus infection. What these receptors recognize is not known. TCRdb itself ran the reads through MiXCR, one entry per CDR3 protein. The sample consists of approximately 910,000 distinct CDR3 sequences, around 30% of them appearing once. Source: cultured CD8+ T cells from PBMCs, taken from culture after CMV antigen stimulation. Receptor source: a human donor in good health (CMV status not recorded). Some clones in this sample may be carry-over from other donors' samples.

The rearrangement uses TRBV7-9 and TRBJ2-7; possible D gene TRBD1, 5 bases. CDR1 is SEHNR and CDR2 is FQNEAQ in the germline V gene (reference sequence). Trimming removed 1 base from V and 0 bases from J, with 10 bases in between. This CDR3 is 15 amino acids long. The DNA of the CDR3 is TGTGCCAGCAGCTTAGTGACAGTCCCCTCCTACGAGCAGTACTTC. Translating it yields CASSLVTVPSYEQYF.

This clonotype was recorded a few times. The chain couples TRBV6-6 to TRBJ1-1; maybe TRBD1 (5 bases). V was shortened by 7 bases and J by 4 bases, with 13 bases between the two germline ends. This CDR3 spans 13 amino acids. Germline CDR1 is MNHNY and CDR2 is SVGAGI (reference sequence). Here the CDR3 reads CASILMGGTEAFF. CDR3 bases: TGTGCCAGCATCTTGATGGGGGGCACTGAAGCTTTCTTT.

This clonotype showed up just a few times. The rearrangement joins TRBV6-1 to TRBJ1-5, with 9 bases matching TRBD1. Losses at the gene ends were 5 bases for V and 0 bases for J; bases not matched to a gene: 5. The CDR3 length is 16 residues. In germline, CDR1 is MNHNS, CDR2 SASEGT. CDR3 region: CASSNRDRVSNQPQHF. CDR3 DNA: TGTGCCAGCAGTAACCGGGACAGGGTTAGCAATCAGCCCCAGCATTTT.